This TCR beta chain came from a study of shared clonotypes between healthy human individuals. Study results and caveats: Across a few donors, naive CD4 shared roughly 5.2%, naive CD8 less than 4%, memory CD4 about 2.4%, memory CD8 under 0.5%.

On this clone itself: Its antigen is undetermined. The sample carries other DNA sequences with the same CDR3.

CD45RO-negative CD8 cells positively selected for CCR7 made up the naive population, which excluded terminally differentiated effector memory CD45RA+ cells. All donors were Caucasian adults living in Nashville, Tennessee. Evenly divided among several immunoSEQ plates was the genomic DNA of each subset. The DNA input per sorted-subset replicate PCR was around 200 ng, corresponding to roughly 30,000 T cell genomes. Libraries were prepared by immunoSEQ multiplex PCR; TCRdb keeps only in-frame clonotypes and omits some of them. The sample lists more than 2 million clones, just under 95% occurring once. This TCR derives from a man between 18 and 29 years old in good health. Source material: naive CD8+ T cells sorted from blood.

The CDR3 loop reads CASSLAGGSEQYF. The CDR3, as DNA: TGTGCCAGCAGCTTGGCAGGGGGAAGCGAGCAGTACTTC. The chain links TRBV5-6 to TRBJ2-7, with 7 positions matching TRBD1. V dropped 0 bases and J dropped 6; count of bases not matched to a gene: 3. The V gene's germline CDR1 is SGHDT and CDR2 YYEEEE. CDR3 size: 13 residues.